The sequence of this TCR beta chain was determined in a study of control samples from healthy donors and cancer patients. Clones were read by immunoSEQ multiplex PCR, and TCRdb kept only the in-frame ones, dropping some. The sample lists around 92,000 clones; roughly 86% were seen once. V lost 5 bases, J lost 2 bases, and 3 bases stayed unmatched. Germline CDR1 and CDR2: SGHVS and FQNEAQ. The CDR3 runs 14 residues. The sequence was collected from a man between 60 and 75 years old in good health. The sequencing sample was made of blood. The V call is TRBV7-8, the J call TRBJ1-1, with 9 nucleotides matching TRBD1. The CDR3 sequence is CASSQDRGNTEAFF. CDR3 sequence (DNA): TGTGCCAGCAGCCAGGACAGGGGAAACACTGAAGCTTTCTTT.